This T cell receptor beta chain was identified during a study of cytomegalovirus exposure and HLA in healthy donors (dated by TCRdb to the late 2010s). For the wider study: An earlier analysis of more than 550 of the donors reported 276 Gb of sequence data and around 110 million unique TCR beta sequences obtained from about 179 million T cells. An early release covering over 500 HLA-typed donors comprised about 310 gigabases of sequencing data and around 80 million unique TCR sequences. The genetic ancestry cluster associated with self-reported Caucasian donors included roughly four fifths of the roughly 400 genotyped donors. The study aimed to test whether signatures of past pathogen exposure could be identified by cataloging public T cell receptors. The study used immunosequencing to profile the T cell repertoires of around 600 subjects and linked those repertoires to cytomegalovirus serostatus. Along with the approximately 700-subject first cohort, a separate validation cohort of 120 different subjects was used. To predict cytomegalovirus infection status, the study combined high-throughput TCR immunosequencing, statistical association of individual TCRs with disease status, and machine learning. A later analysis re-examined previously published TCR beta repertoires from 610 or so donors and added high-resolution HLA genotyping to investigate patterns of TCR occurrence. The later analysis used no new phenotypic data to find candidate immune exposures, relying instead on TCR beta sequences and their occurrence across donors. An earlier analysis of 450 to 750 of the donors used high-throughput TCR beta sequencing to judge whether each TCR beta V gene segment behaved as functional or pseudogenic. Donor age, sex, ethnicity and CMV serostatus were compiled together with the repertoire data. A later genetic analysis took genome-wide SNP genotypes for about three fifths of the roughly 670 donors and used that subset as a discovery cohort. Every repertoire in the discovery cohort had been generated on one and the same sequencing platform. HLA typing included class I and class II loci at four-digit resolution. Typing coverage differed by locus: A, B, C, DRB1 and DQB1 were typed in roughly 620-640 donors, DQA1 in 522, DPA1 in over 600, and DPB1 in 450 to 490. Because of strong linkage in the cohort, four to six DR-DQ haplotypes were treated as single units for association and clustering. Among a few hundred genotyped donors of the cohort, an average of around 240,000 unique TCR beta nucleotide sequences were sequenced per donor, roughly 18% of them non-productive. The research as a whole found: A further reported finding was that TCR beta sequences accurately predicted the HLA-A and HLA-B alleles for most subjects in the first cohort. V-gene and J-gene trimming of TCR beta chains was associated with a missense DCLRE1C variant in a later genetic analysis, and the association was replicated in an independent cohort. According to a later analysis, TCR association rates differed among HLA loci, with DRB1 alleles showing the most associated TCRs and HLA-C alleles showing the fewest. Correlated functional status among segregating V segments might be attributable to linkage disequilibrium, but an unknown experimental factor could not be ruled out. In a later analysis, HLA-associated TCR beta chains showed more clonal expansion and lower generation probabilities than non-associated chains that were equally common. The classifier was reported to diagnose cytomegalovirus status with high specificity and sensitivity in both the original and validation cohorts. An earlier analysis of approximately 540 of the donors showed that most TCR beta V segments appeared in productive rearrangements either about 90% or about 30% of the time, which broadly matched IMGT annotations. The authors suggested that the approach could potentially be generalized to other disease states and immunological phenotypes. CMV serostatus was the only immune exposure information available for the cohort. According to a later genetic analysis, donors in an Asian-associated ancestry cluster had fewer N-insertions in productive TCRs than the approximately 650-donor mean. According to a later analysis, most CMV-associated TCR beta chains appeared to be HLA-restricted, and the HLA associations seemed to be driven largely by CMV exposure. In vitro tests confirmed that a few of the cytomegalovirus-associated TCR beta chains recognize cytomegalovirus antigens. Strong co-occurrence of HLA alleles, especially DR and DQ, made assigning TCR associations to individual alleles difficult. Because some donors lacked HLA typing at each locus, the association tests relied only on the typed subset. Some IMGT-functional V segments, including TRBV6-2 and TRBV6-3, could not be distinguished by the 87-base-pair reads and were therefore excluded. The study gave a list of 150 to 200 TCR beta chains associated with cytomegalovirus. A later analysis reported that several top co-occurrence clusters appeared linked to parvovirus B19, influenza, CMV and Epstein-Barr virus. Presence/absence analyses assumed roughly uniform sequencing depth across donors, an assumption that may not hold. A cluster of highly shared sequence variants was judged likely to be a technical artifact of the sequencing pipeline. Specific HLA alleles were associated with about 17,000 TCR beta sequences at a false discovery rate of 0.05 in a later analysis. In this cohort, only TCR beta chains were sequenced, and detectable features were limited by the absence of alpha or paired-chain data. Because counts were too low, roughly 18 rarely observed V segments, including chromosome 9 orphons, were left out of the earlier analysis of several hundred of the donors. While some public TCRs were present in many individuals, most TCR sequences turned up only very rarely across donors.

The cohort consisted of 600 to 700 healthy bone marrow donors. Cohort members were all nominally healthy when sampled, although unrecorded immune exposures were likely present. The donor tested CMV seronegative and was one of the 352 seronegative cohort members. A peripheral blood sample was provided by each donor, and peripheral blood mononuclear cells were used for TCR beta sequencing. Genomic DNA was extracted from the blood cell samples with the Qiagen DNeasy Blood Extraction Kit. V is trimmed back by 3 bases and J by 3 bases, and the junction contains 5 bases that no gene match accounts for. The CDR3 contains 15 residues, cysteine and phenylalanine counted. Solely the CDR3 DNA is kept, with 45 bases framed from the first base. The germline V gene supplies CDR1 SGHRS and CDR2 YFSETQ. For this clone: This receptor's antigen is unknown. The sample holds no much larger clone one base away, and base qualities are not on file.

The library came from the immunoSEQ multiplex PCR assay. For the multiplex PCR, a mixture combining 60 forward primers for TCR Vbeta segments and 13 reverse primers for TCR Jbeta segments was used. The CDR3 region of rearranged TCR beta genes was amplified from genomic DNA with a multiplex PCR assay. The amplified TCR beta libraries were sequenced on the Illumina HiSeq System as 87-base-pair reads. The published analysis was carried out like this. A later analysis tallied roughly 80 million unique TCR beta chains across the 550 to 850 repertoires, and some 10 million of those chains were shared by two or more donors. To remove PCR and sequencing errors, raw reads were error-corrected and collapsed into unique sequences using a nearest-neighbor algorithm that merged closely related sequences. V, D and J gene segments were assigned by aligning CDR3 sequences to IMGT reference sequences. For a sequence to be retained, at least a six-nucleotide match to both a V gene segment and a J gene segment was required. Rearrangements were called productive when the CDR3 lacked stop codons and stayed in frame with V and J; all others were non-productive. Following IMGT convention, CDR3 was defined as the stretch from the second conserved V-encoded cysteine to the conserved J-encoded phenylalanine. The earlier analysis of roughly 590 of the donors excluded any sequence lacking an unambiguous match to a single V gene segment. In an earlier analysis of some 590 of the donors, a V segment was called functional when productive rearrangements were above 56.7%, and segregating when the standard deviation between donors exceeded 5%. To diagnose cytomegalovirus status from the catalog of TCR beta chain sequences, a statistical classification framework was built. A later analysis assigned V and J genes by comparing TCR nucleotide sequences with IMGT/GENE-DB human TR gene sequences. Using the TCRdist pipeline, a later analysis assigned CDR3 sequences along with most-parsimonious VDJ recombination scenarios. A later analysis defined each TCR beta chain by its CDR3 amino acid sequence plus V-gene family, and excluded reads lacking a unique V-gene family. To address suspected cross-contamination and a sequencing artifact, a later analysis removed 592 highly shared, low-generation-probability nucleotide sequences. In a later analysis, a clonal expansion index was calculated for each public chain from normalized within-repertoire ranks of inferred template counts. In a later analysis, generation probabilities were computed with a VDJ recombination model fitted to out-of-frame rearrangements, and the resulting probabilities were checked against IGoR. Hypergeometric tests were used in a later analysis to score TCR-TCR, TCR-HLA and TCR-CMV co-occurrence, with a repertoire-size bias correction applied to the TCR pairs. False discovery rates were estimated in a later analysis by permuting HLA or CMV assignments 20 times. In a later analysis, co-occurring TCRs were grouped using DBSCAN, and TCRdist sequence similarity was added for clustering within HLA-allele-positive subsets. Repertoires with fewer than 30,000 or more than 120,000 public chains were left out of co-occurrence clustering, as were about 5 repertoires with anomalous nucleotide sharing. Entries here come from immuneACCESS through TCRdb and include only in-frame sequences with V and J called. Some clones fail to appear in such tables; in the studies checked, an unresolved V gene covers under half of the shortfall, and the cause of the remainder is unknown. That table supplies the V and J calls and clone size; D and trimming were determined from the DNA. The sample records about 90,000 clones, about 87% of which are singletons. Approximately 2.3% of the sample lies in the top ten.

The sequence links TRBV5-1 to TRBJ2-2; a stretch of 7 junction bases matches TRBD1. The sample comprised PBMCs. This TCR was recovered from a man between 18 and 29 years old in good health and CMV-seronegative. Here the CDR3 is given as CASSSGTADTGELFF. The base sequence is TGCGCCAGCAGCTCCGGGACAGCCGACACCGGGGAGCTGTTTTTT.